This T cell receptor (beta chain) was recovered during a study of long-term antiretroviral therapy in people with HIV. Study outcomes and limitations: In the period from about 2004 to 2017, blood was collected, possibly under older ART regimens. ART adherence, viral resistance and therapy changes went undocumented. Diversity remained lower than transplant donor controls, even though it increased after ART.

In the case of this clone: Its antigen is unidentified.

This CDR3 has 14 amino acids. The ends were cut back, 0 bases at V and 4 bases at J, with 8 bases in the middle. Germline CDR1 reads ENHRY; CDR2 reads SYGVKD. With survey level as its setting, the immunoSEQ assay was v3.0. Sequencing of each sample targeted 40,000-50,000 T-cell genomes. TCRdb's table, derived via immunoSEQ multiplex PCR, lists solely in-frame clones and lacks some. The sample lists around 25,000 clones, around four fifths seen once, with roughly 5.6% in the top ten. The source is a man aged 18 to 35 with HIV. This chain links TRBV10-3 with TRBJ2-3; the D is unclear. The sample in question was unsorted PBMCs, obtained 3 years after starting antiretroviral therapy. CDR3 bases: TGTGCCATCAGTGAGTCGTCAGCCTCAGATACGCAGTATTTT. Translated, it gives CAISESSASDTQYF.